The rows below give T cell receptor beta chains drawn from one sample of a study of blood T cell repertoires in COVID-19. The method was immunoSEQ multiplex PCR; TCRdb's version includes in-frame clones alone and lacks a portion of them. The sample carries 200,000 to 250,000 clones, around nine tenths recorded once. The sample was PBMCs or T cells enriched from blood (not recorded which). These receptors were collected from a man between 25 and 39 years old who had recovered from COVID-19. Each CDR3 is given with its conserved first and last residue. The D gene is left open where the match is weak. Not every row has a clone size; where given, it reads once, few, many or a size class.

j_call v_call d_call clone_size cdr3_aa cdr3_nt
TRBJ2-1 TRBV12-3/TRBV12-4 - - CASSTVYNEQFF TGTGCCAGCAGCACTGTGTACAATGAGCAGTTCTTC
TRBJ1-5 TRBV7-8 TRBD1 - CASSLGDRGLGFGQPQHF TGTGCCAGCAGCTTAGGGGACAGGGGATTAGGTTTTGGTCAGCCCCAGCATTTT
TRBJ1-5 TRBV10-2 - - CASSVHSNQPQHF TGCGCCAGCAGTGTCCATAGCAATCAGCCCCAGCATTTT
TRBJ1-1 TRBV9 - - CASSVVGANTEAFF TGTGCCAGCAGCGTAGTAGGGGCCAACACTGAAGCTTTCTTT
TRBJ1-1 TRBV9 TRBD1 - CASSAGQGDGIEAFF TGTGCCAGCAGCGCCGGACAGGGGGACGGGATCGAAGCTTTCTTT
TRBJ1-2 TRBV6-5 - - CASTSGFGYGYTF TGTGCCAGCACCTCCGGGTTTGGGTATGGCTACACCTTC
TRBJ1-5 TRBV9 - - CASSVGEGEPNQPQHF TGTGCCAGCAGCGTAGGGGAGGGGGAACCCAATCAGCCCCAGCATTTT
TRBJ1-5 TRBV7-9 TRBD1 - CASSYTGTGVYQPQHF TGTGCCAGCAGTTACACCGGTACAGGGGTGTATCAGCCCCAGCATTTT
TRBJ1-4 TRBV5-8 - - CASSLGSGSATNEKLFF TGTGCCAGCAGCTTGGGGTCGGGGTCGGCAACTAATGAAAAACTGTTTTTT
TRBJ2-1 TRBV27 TRBD2 - CASSPQEIGTSGIYSYNEQFF TGTGCCAGCAGTCCCCAGGAGATCGGGACTAGCGGGATCTACTCCTACAATGAGCAGTTCTTC
TRBJ1-3 TRBV4-1 TRBD1 - CASSHHGDRGSSGNTIYF TGCGCCAGCAGCCATCACGGGGACAGGGGCTCCTCTGGAAACACCATATATTTT
TRBJ1-1 TRBV6-1 - many CASSDLEGETEAFF TGTGCCAGCAGTGACCTTGAGGGAGAGACTGAAGCTTTCTTT
TRBJ2-1 TRBV27 TRBD2 once CASSLVRTSSHEQFF TGTGCCAGCAGTTTGGTGAGGACTAGTAGCCATGAGCAGTTCTTC
TRBJ2-5 TRBV4-1 TRBD1 - CASSPQPSLGTGKAKETQYF TGCGCCAGCAGCCCACAACCTTCGCTTGGGACAGGTAAAGCGAAAGAGACCCAGTACTTC
TRBJ1-5 TRBV4-1 TRBD1 - CASSLRAPAGGGNQPQHF TGCGCCAGCAGCCTCCGGGCCCCGGCAGGGGGCGGCAATCAGCCCCAGCATTTT
TRBJ1-2 TRBV7-2 - - CASSSPGKAGYTF TGTGCCAGCAGCTCGCCAGGGAAGGCAGGCTACACCTTC